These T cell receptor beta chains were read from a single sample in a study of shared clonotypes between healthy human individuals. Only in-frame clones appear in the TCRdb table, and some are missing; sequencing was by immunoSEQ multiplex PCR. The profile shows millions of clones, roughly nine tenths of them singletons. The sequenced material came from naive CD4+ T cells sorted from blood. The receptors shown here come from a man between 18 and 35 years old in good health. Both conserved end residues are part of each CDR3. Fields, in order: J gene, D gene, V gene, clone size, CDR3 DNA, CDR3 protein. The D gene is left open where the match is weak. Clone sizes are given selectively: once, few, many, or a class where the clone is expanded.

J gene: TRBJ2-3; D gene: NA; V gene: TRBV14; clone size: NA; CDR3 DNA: TGTGCCAGCAGCCAAGAACCCCTAGGGGGATGGGGCACAGATACGCAGTATTTT; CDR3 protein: CASSQEPLGGWGTDTQYF
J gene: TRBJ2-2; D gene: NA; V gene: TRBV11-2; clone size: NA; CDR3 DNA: TGTGCCAGCAGCCTATGGAACACCGGGGAGCTGTTTTTT; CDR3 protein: CASSLWNTGELFF
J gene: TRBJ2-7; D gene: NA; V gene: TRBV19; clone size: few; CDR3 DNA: TGTGCCAGCTCGTCGGAGAGCTCCTACGAGCAGTACTTC; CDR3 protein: CASSSESSYEQYF
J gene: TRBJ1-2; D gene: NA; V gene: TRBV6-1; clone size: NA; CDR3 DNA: TGTGCCAGCAGCACCGACTCCCGGTACGGCTACACCTTC; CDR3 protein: CASSTDSRYGYTF
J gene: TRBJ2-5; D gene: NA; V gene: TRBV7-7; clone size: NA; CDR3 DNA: TGTGCTAGCAGCTTAGGGGGGACTCGCGGGGAGACCCAGTACTTC; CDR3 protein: CASSLGGTRGETQYF
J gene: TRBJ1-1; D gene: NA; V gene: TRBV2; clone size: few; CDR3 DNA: TGTGCCAGCAGGAGGACCGGGGCGAACACTGAAGCTTTCTTT; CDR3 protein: CASRRTGANTEAFF
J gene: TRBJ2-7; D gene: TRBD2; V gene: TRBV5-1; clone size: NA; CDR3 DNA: TGCGCCAGCAGCGGGAGGGCGACTAGCGGGTTCTCCTACGAGCAGTACTTC; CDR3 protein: CASSGRATSGFSYEQYF
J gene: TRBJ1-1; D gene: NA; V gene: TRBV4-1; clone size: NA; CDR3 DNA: TGCGCCAGCAGCCATGGGGGCTTGAGGACTGACACTGAAGCTTTCTTT; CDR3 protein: CASSHGGLRTDTEAFF
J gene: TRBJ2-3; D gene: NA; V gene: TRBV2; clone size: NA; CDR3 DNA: TGTGCCAGCGGGGACCTCCTACCCGGCACAGATACGCAGTATTTT; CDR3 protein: CASGDLLPGTDTQYF
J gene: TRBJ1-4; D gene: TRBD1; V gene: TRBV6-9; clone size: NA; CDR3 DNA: TGTGCCAGCACCAAGGGGGCGCGCGGTAAACTGTTTTTT; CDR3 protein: CASTKGARGKLFF
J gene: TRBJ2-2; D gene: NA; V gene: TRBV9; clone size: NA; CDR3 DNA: TGTGCCAGCAGCGCCCGGGACTCCACGGGCGGGGAGCTGTTTTTT; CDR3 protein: CASSARDSTGGELFF
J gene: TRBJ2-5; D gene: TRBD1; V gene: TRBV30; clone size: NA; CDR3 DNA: TGTGCCTGGAGCCGTTCAACAGGGGCCCAGTACTTC; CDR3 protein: CAWSRSTGAQYF
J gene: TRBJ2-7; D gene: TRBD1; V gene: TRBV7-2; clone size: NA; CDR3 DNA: TGTGCCAGCAGCTTTGGACAGGGGGGTTACGAGCAGTACTTC; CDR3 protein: CASSFGQGGYEQYF
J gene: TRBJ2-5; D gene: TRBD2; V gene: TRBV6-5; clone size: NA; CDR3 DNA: TGTGCCAGCAGTTACGGGGGGGAAATGACCCAGTACTTC; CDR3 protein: CASSYGGEMTQYF
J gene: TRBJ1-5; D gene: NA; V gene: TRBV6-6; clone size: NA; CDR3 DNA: TGTGCCAGCAGAACCGTTATCGGGGGGCGCAATCAGCCCCAGCATTTT; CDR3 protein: CASRTVIGGRNQPQHF
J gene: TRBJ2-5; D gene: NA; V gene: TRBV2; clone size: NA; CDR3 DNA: TGTGCCAGCAGGGACATTGTTTACGGGAAAGAGACCCAGTACTTC; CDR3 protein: CASRDIVYGKETQYF
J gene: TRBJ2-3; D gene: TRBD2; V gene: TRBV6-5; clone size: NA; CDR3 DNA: TGTGCCAGCAGTAGGGGGACTAGCGGGGTCAGAACGCAGTATTTT; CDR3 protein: CASSRGTSGVRTQYF
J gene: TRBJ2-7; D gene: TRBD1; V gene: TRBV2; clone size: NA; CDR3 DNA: TGTGCCAGCAGACTCCTCTCGGTCGGACAGGGGCACGAGCAGTACTTC; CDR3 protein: CASRLLSVGQGHEQYF
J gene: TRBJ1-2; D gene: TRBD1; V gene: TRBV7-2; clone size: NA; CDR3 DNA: TGTGCCAGCAGCCCCAATTGGGGGACAGGGCGCTACACCTTC; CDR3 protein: CASSPNWGTGRYTF
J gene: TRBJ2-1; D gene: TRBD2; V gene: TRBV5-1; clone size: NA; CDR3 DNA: TGCGCCAGCAGCTACGCGGCGGGGGGCTCCTACAATGAGCAGTTCTTC; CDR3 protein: CASSYAAGGSYNEQFF
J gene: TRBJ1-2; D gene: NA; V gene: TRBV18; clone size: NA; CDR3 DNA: TGTGCCAGCTCACCGAGCCCTTTAGCTAACTATGGCTACACCTTC; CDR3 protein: CASSPSPLANYGYTF
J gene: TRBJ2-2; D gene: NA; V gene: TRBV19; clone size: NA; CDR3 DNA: TGTGCCAGTAGTATAGGTCGGCAGTTTACCGGGGAGCTGTTTTTT; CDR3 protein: CASSIGRQFTGELFF
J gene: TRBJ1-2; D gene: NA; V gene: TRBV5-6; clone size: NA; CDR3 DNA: TGTGCCAGCAGACCGCGTCCGGGGTCCTCTTACTATGGCTACACCTTC; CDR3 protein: CASRPRPGSSYYGYTF
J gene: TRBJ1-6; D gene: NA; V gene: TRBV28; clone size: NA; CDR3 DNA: TGTGCCAGCCAGCCCTTGGGGGGGAATTCACCCCTCCACTTT; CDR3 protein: CASQPLGGNSPLHF